One and the same sample provided the 8 T cell receptor beta chains below, sequenced in a study of technical replicates of blood from several donors. This table comes from immunoSEQ multiplex PCR, and its TCRdb copy is limited to in-frame clones, with some not included. The table has 70,000 to 85,000 clones, roughly 94% seen once; the top ten hold approximately 0.25%. Sequenced material: T cells isolated from PBMCs. The receptors were sampled from a human donor in good health.

This chain uses TRBV11-3 with TRBJ1-4; D is undetermined. CDR1 is SGHNT and CDR2 is YENEEA in the germline V gene. This CDR3 contains 15 residues. Between the trimmed V and J ends, which lost 1 base and 4 bases, there was a span of 10 bases. The CDR3 loop is CASSLVGRLNEKLFF. CDR3 bases: TGTGCCAGCAGCTTAGTCGGCAGACTTAATGAAAAACTGTTTTTT.

This sequence joins TRBV16 and TRBJ2-2; D not certain. The CDR3 consists of 14 residues. Germline values: CDR1 KGHSY, CDR2 FQNENV. Trimming left V 4 bases short and J 2 bases short, with 8 bases between. CDR3 in amino acids: CASSPQVNTGELFF. CDR3 bases: TGTGCCAGCAGCCCGCAGGTTAACACCGGGGAGCTGTTTTTT. Full variable domain (missing parts from reference TRBV16 and TRBJ2-2): GEEVAQTPKHLVRGEGQKAKLYCAPIKGHSYVFWYQQVLKNEFKFLISFQNENVFDETGMPKERFSAKCLPNSPCSLEIQATKLEDSAVYFCASSPQVNTGELFFGEGSRLTVL.

This chain links TRBV7-6 with TRBJ2-6, with D perhaps matching TRBD1 (5 bases). Looked up from germline, CDR1 is SGHVS and CDR2 is FNYEAQ. The germline V and J ends were trimmed by 2 bases and 7 bases, with 18 bases remaining between them. The CDR3 runs to 17 residues. DNA of the CDR3: TGTGCCAGCAGCTTAAGGGGCCCCCTCTCTCTAGCCAACGTCCTGACTTTC. Its translation: CASSLRGPLSLANVLTF.

The chain recombines TRBV15 with TRBJ2-7; 8 nucleotides line up with TRBD2. V lost 1 base and J lost 1; bases outside the gene matches: 9. The CDR3 sequence is 17 residues long. Germline CDR1 reads LNHNV; CDR2 reads YYDKDF (reference sequence). In DNA form, the CDR3 reads TGTGCCACCAGCAGAGCTTCCGGGACTAGAGGTTCCTACGAGCAGTACTTC. Translated: CATSRASGTRGSYEQYF.

The chain is built from TRBV9 and TRBJ1-1, with D possibly TRBD1 on 6 matching bases. The CDR3 runs to 14 residues. Germline V gene data show CDR1 as SGDLS and CDR2 as YYNGEE. V dropped 2 bases and J dropped 10 bases, with 18 bases sitting between them. This CDR3 reads CASSVGTEGVRAFF. The CDR3 nucleotides read TGTGCCAGCAGCGTTGGGACCGAGGGGGTGAGAGCTTTCTTT.

The V gene is TRBV5-8, the J gene TRBJ2-5; TRBD2 might be the D (5 bases). V was trimmed by 0 bases and J by 6 bases, leaving 18 bases between them. Germline CDR1 is SGHTS and CDR2 is YDEGEE. The CDR3 spans 16 residues. CDR3 sequence (DNA): TGTGCCAGCAGCTTGGATCGGGGAGCCGGCGGGCAGACCCAGTACTTC. Protein sequence: CASSLDRGAGGQTQYF.

CDR3 sequence reads: CATRNAPLKYEQFF. CDR3 bases: TGTGCCACCAGAAACGCGCCGTTAAAGTATGAGCAGTTCTTC. This chain links TRBV15 with TRBJ2-1; D ambiguous. The CDR3 is 14 residues long. Trimming pared 6 bases from V and 8 bases from J, leaving 17 bases between. CDR1 LNHNV and CDR2 YYDKDF come from the germline V gene (reference sequence).

This clone has only one observation. Other nucleotide sequences from this sample produce the same CDR3. This chain links TRBV9 with TRBJ2-7, with D perhaps matching TRBD2 (5 bases). Germline CDR1 SGDLS, CDR2 YYNGEE. The CDR3 consists of 14 residues. V lost 0 bases and J lost 3, with 10 bases in between. The CDR3, as DNA: TGTGCCAGCAGCGTAGGTTCGGGGAGCTACGAGCAGTACTTC. The encoded protein is CASSVGSGSYEQYF. Based on the CDR3 plus reference TRBV9 and TRBJ2-7, the full variable domain is DSGVTQTPKHLITATGQRVTLRCSPRSGDLSVYWYQQSLDQGLQFLIQYYNGEERAKGNILERFSAQQFPDLHSELNLSSLELGDSALYFCASSVGSGSYEQYFGPGTRLTVT.